This passage covers 5 T cell receptor beta chains from one sample sequenced in a study of blood T cells in healthy people across ages. It was with a sample-barcoded 5' primer and a J-beta primer mix that a second PCR of roughly 7 to 11 cycles was run. A single record per CDR3 protein comes from TCRdb applying MiXCR to the 5' RACE reads. The table lists under 2,000,000 distinct CDR3 sequences, roughly 50% of them singletons. The material sequenced was blood. These receptors all come from a woman aged 40 to 49 in good health.

This clonotype was observed a few times. V and J are TRBV5-1 and TRBJ2-1, with D unresolved. The CDR3 runs to 15 residues. V lost 5 bases, J lost 2 bases, and 14 bases lay in between. CDR1 SGHRS and CDR2 YFSETQ come from the germline V gene. The CDR3 DNA follows: TGCGCCAGCAGTAGTTCGAGACGCCCCTACAATGAGCAGTTCTTC. Translated, it gives CASSSSRRPYNEQFF.

The chain uses TRBV12-3 or TRBV12-4 and TRBJ2-1; maybe TRBD2 (6 bases). Between the trimmed V and J ends, which lost 3 bases and 5 bases, there was a span of 11 bases. The CDR3 is made up of 14 amino acids. The CDR3 protein is CASSFRRRDNEQFF. In DNA form, the CDR3 reads TGTGCCAGCAGTTTTCGACGGAGGGACAATGAGCAGTTCTTC.

V and J are TRBV28 and TRBJ1-2; possibly TRBD1 for D (5 bases). V lost 2 bases and J 0 bases, leaving 13 bases between the germline ends. The CDR3 is made up of 16 amino acids. From germline, CDR1 is MDHEN and CDR2 SYDVKM. The chain's CDR3 is CASSLLRGGANYGYTF. CDR3 DNA sequence: TGTGCCAGCAGTTTACTGCGGGGGGGGGCTAACTATGGCTACACCTTC.

V and J are TRBV6-1 and TRBJ2-3; maybe TRBD1 (5 bases). Per the germline V gene, CDR1 is MNHNS and CDR2 is SASEGT. This CDR3 has 16 amino acids. The V end was cut by 4 bases, the J end by 2 bases, with 16 bases between. The CDR3 reads CASSGQTASATDTQYF. The DNA for the CDR3 is TGTGCCAGCAGTGGTCAGACAGCGTCGGCCACAGATACGCAGTATTTT.

This clonotype was seen more than once but under ten times. The chain couples TRBV4-2 to TRBJ1-2; 7 bases agree with TRBD1. CDR1 and CDR2 from the germline V gene are LGHNA and YNFKEQ. V dropped 0 bases and J dropped 3; count of bases not matched to a gene: 4. The CDR3 runs to 15 residues. CDR3 sequence reads: CASSQERGRDYGYTF. As DNA, the CDR3 is TGTGCCAGCAGCCAAGAGAGGGGGCGGGACTATGGCTACACCTTC.